This T cell receptor (beta chain) is drawn from a study of OX40 agonist ivuxolimab in advanced cancers. On the study more broadly: The drug used for patients, ivuxolimab, was an agonistic anti-OX40 (CD134) antibody. Treatment received earlier with anti-PD-1, anti-PD-L1 or anti-CTLA-4 agents was allowed, and more than 30% had some.

In the case of this clone: The antigen is undetermined.

Germline CDR1 and CDR2: SGDLS and YYNGEE. The CDR3 has 14 amino acids. Between the trimmed V and J ends, which lost 0 bases and 3 bases, there was a span of 10 bases. General observations from the study: Both blood CD4+ and CD8+ T cells showed clonal growth by week 6 at 0.1 to 3.0 mg/kg. Among patients with partial responses at 0.1-3.0 mg/kg, clonal expansion was among the lowest.

Assay: immunoSEQ multiplex PCR; the TCRdb copy retains only in-frame clones and omits some. The table lists about 67,000 clones, about 88% of them singletons. This specimen consisted of CD4+ or CD8+ T cells sorted from blood, obtained in a trial of the OX40 agonist ivuxolimab. The V and J genes are TRBV9 and TRBJ2-7, with a possible D match to TRBD2 (5 bases). This receptor was obtained from an adult with an advanced solid tumor such as melanoma, head and neck, liver or kidney cancer. The CDR3 sequence is CASSVGTGDYEQYF. CDR3 DNA: TGTGCCAGCAGCGTAGGGACTGGGGACTACGAGCAGTACTTC.